These T cell receptor beta chains were read from a single sample in a study of blood T cell repertoires in COVID-19. TCRdb keeps only in-frame clones here, not all; method: immunoSEQ multiplex PCR. The data contain about 140,000 clones, roughly 80% of them singletons. The sample comprised peripheral blood. The receptors stem from a man between 45 and 60 years old with acute or convalescent COVID-19. The CDR3 runs from the conserved cysteine through the conserved F or W. Each record gives: J gene, clone size, D gene, V gene, CDR3 protein, CDR3 DNA. The D gene is left open where the match is weak. The listing skips clone size in some rows; elsewhere it reads once, few, many or a size class.

>TRBJ1-2|few|NA|TRBV27
CASSRRPGSSGIMKFNYGYTF
TGTGCCAGCAGTCGCCGACCAGGTTCGTCCGGAATCATGAAATTTAACTATGGCTACACCTTC
>TRBJ2-1|NA|TRBD2|TRBV2
CATQVDSGGYNEQFF
TGTGCCACCCAAGTGGATAGCGGGGGATACAATGAGCAGTTCTTC
>TRBJ1-6|NA|NA|TRBV18
CASSPKTGTNSPLHF
TGTGCCAGCTCACCAAAAACAGGGACTAATTCACCCCTCCACTTT
>TRBJ1-2|NA|NA|TRBV12-3/TRBV12-4
CASSSGSPVDYTF
TGTGCCAGCAGTTCAGGTAGTCCGGTTGACTACACCTTC
>TRBJ1-5|NA|TRBD1|TRBV5-8
CASSYRQGHAGDQPQHF
TGTGCCAGCAGCTACCGACAGGGTCATGCCGGGGATCAGCCCCAGCATTTT
>TRBJ2-1|NA|TRBD1|TRBV19
CASSVRGRGEQFF
TGTGCCAGTAGTGTTAGGGGGCGAGGCGAGCAGTTCTTC
>TRBJ1-2|NA|NA|TRBV11-2
CASSLEGGDNYGYTF
TGTGCCAGCAGCTTAGAAGGGGGGGACAACTATGGCTACACCTTC
>TRBJ2-7|NA|TRBD1|TRBV5-5
CASSAGQGHGYEQYF
TGTGCCAGCAGCGCGGGACAGGGTCATGGCTACGAGCAGTACTTC
>TRBJ1-2|NA|TRBD1|TRBV5-1
CASSSGEQGARDGYTF
TGCGCCAGCAGCTCGGGGGAACAGGGGGCGCGGGATGGCTACACCTTC
>TRBJ1-2|NA|TRBD1|TRBV5-4
CASSQGARGYTF
TGTGCCAGCAGCCAGGGGGCGCGTGGCTACACCTTC
>TRBJ2-7|NA|NA|TRBV7-6
CASSSVTGLEQYF
TGTGCCAGCAGCTCCGTGACAGGCTTGGAGCAGTACTTC
>TRBJ1-5|NA|TRBD1|TRBV6-6
CASSRGTVSNQPQHF
TGTGCCAGCAGCCGGGGGACAGTTAGCAATCAGCCCCAGCATTTT
>TRBJ1-1|few|NA|TRBV10-3
CAISVAGGDTEAFF
TGTGCCATCAGTGTAGCGGGAGGGGACACTGAAGCTTTCTTT
>TRBJ1-1|NA|TRBD1|TRBV12-3/TRBV12-4
CASSPQGSAEAFF
TGTGCCAGCAGTCCACAGGGGTCGGCTGAAGCTTTCTTT
>TRBJ2-2|NA|NA|TRBV19
CASSIGAGSGELFF
TGTGCCAGTAGTATAGGGGCAGGGTCCGGGGAGCTGTTTTTT
>TRBJ2-3|NA|TRBD1|TRBV4-1
CASSQIQGAADTQYF
TGCGCCAGCAGCCAAATTCAGGGGGCCGCAGATACGCAGTATTTT
>TRBJ2-5|NA|NA|TRBV5-1
CASIQIPGQETQYF
TGCGCCAGCATCCAAATTCCCGGGCAAGAGACCCAGTACTTC
>TRBJ2-7|few|TRBD2|TRBV6-2/TRBV6-3
CASSSQRGRFFYEQYF
TGTGCCAGCAGCTCCCAGCGGGGGCGATTTTTCTACGAGCAGTACTTC